The 25 T cell receptor beta chains in this list originate from one sample, sequenced in a study of T cell responses to AZD1222 COVID-19 vaccine. Assay: immunoSEQ multiplex PCR; the TCRdb copy retains only in-frame clones and omits some. The table includes 80,000 or so clones, 87% detected once. Sample: peripheral blood, taken on day 0 of AZD1222 vaccination. Source of these receptors: an adult in good health.

The rearrangement joins TRBV7-3 to TRBJ2-3; D is perhaps TRBD1 or TRBD2 (5 bases each). V was shortened by 5 bases and J by 2 bases, with 14 bases between the two germline ends. Per germline, CDR1 SGHTA and CDR2 FQGTGA. The CDR3 is made up of 15 amino acids. The chain's CDR3 is CASSITGTDTDTQYF. The CDR3 DNA reads TGTGCCAGCAGCATTACCGGGACCGACACAGATACGCAGTATTTT.

The chain couples TRBV27 to TRBJ2-1; D remains unclear. Germline V CDR1 and CDR2: MNHEY, SMNVEV (reference sequence). The CDR3 covers 15 residues. Trimming left V 6 bases short and J 0 bases short, with 12 bases between. DNA of the CDR3: TGTGCCAGCAGGCTCCGCCCGAGCTCCTACAATGAGCAGTTCTTC. It specifies CASRLRPSSYNEQFF.

The V and J genes are TRBV7-2 and TRBJ2-2; possibly TRBD2 for D (5 bases). V shed 5 bases and J shed 6 bases, with 13 bases lying between them. This CDR3 comprises 14 residues. Germline V gene data show CDR1 as SGHTA and CDR2 as FQGNSA. The CDR3 loop is CASSRGLGAGELFF. Written as DNA, the CDR3 is TGTGCCAGCAGCCGGGGATTAGGAGCCGGGGAGCTGTTTTTT.

This clone occurred once. The V and J genes are TRBV2 and TRBJ1-5, with no clear D. From germline, CDR1 is SNHLY and CDR2 FYNNEI. The length of the CDR3 is 14 residues. The V end lost 7 bases, the J end lost 12 bases, and 22 bases lay between the germline ends. CDR3: CASTKRPGVELQHF. In DNA, the CDR3 is TGTGCCAGCACCAAACGCCCCGGAGTGGAACTCCAGCATTTT.

This clone was detected only a few times. The J gene is TRBJ2-7, the V gene TRBV7-2, with D uncertain. From germline, CDR1 is SGHTA and CDR2 FQGNSA. Deletions cut 0 bases from V and 3 bases from J, with 12 bases between. This CDR3 has 15 residues. This chain's CDR3 is CASSLAPPGIYEQYF. CDR3 coding DNA: TGTGCCAGCAGCTTAGCCCCCCCTGGAATCTACGAGCAGTACTTC. Full variable domain (rest looked up from reference TRBV7-2 and TRBJ2-7): GAGVSQSPSNKVTEKGKDVELRCDPISGHTALYWYRQSLGQGLEFLIYFQGNSAPDKSGLPSDRFSAERTGGSVSTLTIQRTQQEDSAVYLCASSLAPPGIYEQYFGPGTRLTVT.

The J gene is TRBJ2-5, the V gene TRBV30, with D perhaps matching TRBD1 or TRBD2 (6 bases each). Germline V gene sequence: CDR1 GTSNPN, CDR2 SVGIG (reference sequence). The CDR3 runs 14 residues. V shed 8 bases and J shed 5 bases, with 21 bases lying between them. The CDR3 DNA follows: TGTGCCCTCTCGGGGGCTACCATATACGAGACCCAGTACTTC. It is translated as CALSGATIYETQYF.

V usage is TRBV11-3 and J usage is TRBJ1-1, with TRBD1 as a possible D gene (6 bases). V was clipped by 4 bases and J by 11 bases, with 23 bases between them. Germline loops: CDR1 SGHNT, CDR2 YENEEA. This CDR3 is 15 amino acids long. The CDR3 bases are TGTGCCAGCAGCTCCCGGGACAATCCGCCGGGGGTGGCTTTCTTT. It specifies CASSSRDNPPGVAFF.

This clone was seen a handful of times. The DNA of the CDR3 is TGTGCCAGTAGCAACCCGGGAGGGACTATCTCCAATGAGCAGTTCTTC. This translates into CASSNPGGTISNEQFF. The gene calls are TRBV19 and TRBJ2-1; 8 positions agree with TRBD2. CDR1 is LNHDA, CDR2 SQIVND, per germline (reference sequence). With V trimmed by 6 bases and J by 6 bases, 13 bases remained unmatched. CDR3 length: 16 residues.

This chain links TRBV11-2 with TRBJ1-2; D might be TRBD1 (5 bases). The CDR3 has 13 amino acids. V was shortened by 6 bases and J by 8 bases, with 16 bases between the two germline ends. CDR1 is SGHAT, CDR2 FQNNGV, per germline. CDR3 DNA: TGTGCCAGCAGTCGAAACGGGGCTGGCGGCTACACCTTC. Amino acid sequence: CASSRNGAGGYTF.

As DNA, the CDR3 is TGTGCCAGCAGCTCACGACAGGGGGGATCACAAGATACGCAGTATTTT. Protein sequence: CASSSRQGGSQDTQYF. The V gene is TRBV14, the J gene TRBJ2-3; the match to TRBD1 covers 9 bases. The V gene end was trimmed by 5 bases and the J gene end by 5 bases; junction bases not matched to a gene: 11. This CDR3 comprises 16 residues. Germline V gene sequence: CDR1 SGHDN, CDR2 FVKESK. The variable domain in full, completed from reference TRBV14 and TRBJ2-3, reads EAGVTQFPSHSVIEKGQTVTLRCDPISGHDNLYWYRRVMGKEIKFLLHFVKESKQDESGMPNNRFLAERTGGTYSTLKVQPAELEDSGVYFCASSSRQGGSQDTQYFGPGTRLTVL.

The chain couples TRBV21-1 to TRBJ2-1; the table's D call TRBD2 went unverified against the DNA. TRBV21-1 is noted as a pseudogene. CDR3 length equals 16 residues. The CDR3 sequence is CASSKSPSRYDNEQFF. The CDR3 DNA sequence: TGTGCCAGCAGCAAGTCCCCTAGCAGATATGACAATGAGCAGTTCTTC.

Here the CDR3 reads CASSLPSAAKNIQYF. The CDR3 bases are TGCGCCAGCAGCTTGCCCTCGGCGGCCAAAAACATTCAGTACTTC. The V and J genes are TRBV5-1 and TRBJ2-4; D call uncertain. CDR1 SGHRS and CDR2 YFSETQ come from the germline V gene. V lost 1 base and J 1 base, leaving 9 bases between the germline ends. This CDR3 spans 15 amino acids.

The J gene is TRBJ2-2, the V gene TRBV5-1; D ambiguous. This CDR3 has 17 amino acids. Deletions cut 0 bases from V and 0 bases from J, with 12 bases between. Germline values: CDR1 SGHRS, CDR2 YFSETQ. CDR3 nucleotide sequence: TGCGCCAGCAGCTTGGCTCCAGTTGGCGCGAACACCGGGGAGCTGTTTTTT. This codes for CASSLAPVGANTGELFF.

The chain carries TRBV6-5 and TRBJ2-7; TRBD2 aligns across 7 bases. This CDR3 contains 15 residues. Trimming at V came to 5 bases and at J to 3 bases, leaving 10 bases not matched to a gene. CDR1 MNHEY and CDR2 SVGAGI come from the germline V gene. The CDR3 coding sequence is TGTGCCAGCAGTCCCCGGGGGAGGGGAGTCTACGAGCAGTACTTC. Translating gives CASSPRGRGVYEQYF.

The chain's CDR3 is CASSRGLNEKLFF. The DNA of the CDR3 is TGTGCCAGCAGCAGGGGCCTCAATGAAAAACTGTTTTTT. The V call is TRBV14, the J call TRBJ1-4; possibly TRBD1 for D (5 bases). The CDR3 has 13 residues. The ends were cut back, 5 bases at V and 5 bases at J, with 9 bases in the middle. Germline V lookup: CDR1 SGHDN, CDR2 FVKESK.

The gene calls are TRBV27 and TRBJ1-1; possible D gene TRBD1, 6 bases. CDR1 and CDR2 from the germline V gene are MNHEY and SMNVEV (reference sequence). The CDR3 runs 13 residues. Trimming cost V 8 bases and J 4 bases, with 14 bases left between them. As DNA, the CDR3 is TGTGCCAGCGGGGGACACCCGGTCACTGAAGCTTTCTTT. The encoded protein is CASGGHPVTEAFF.

This clone was observed once. V and J are TRBV11-1 and TRBJ1-4; weak D call: TRBD1 (6 bases). The V end was cut by 5 bases, the J end by 3 bases, with 10 bases between. The CDR3 totals 14 residues. CDR1 and CDR2 (germline): SGHAT, FQDESV (reference sequence). The CDR3 loop is CASSPDSPNEKLFF. The CDR3 DNA reads TGTGCCAGCAGCCCGGACAGCCCTAATGAAAAACTGTTTTTT.

The chain employs TRBV18 and TRBJ2-7; TRBD1 matches 11 bases. The CDR3 has 14 residues. Per the germline V gene, CDR1 is KGHSH and CDR2 is LQKENI. V lost 6 bases and J lost 4; bases outside the gene matches: 5. The CDR3, as DNA: TGTGCCAGCTCGCCGGACAGGGGGCGGTACGAGCAGTACTTC. Its protein product is CASSPDRGRYEQYF.

The chain uses TRBV25-1 and TRBJ1-2; TRBD1 aligns across 7 bases. Germline CDR1 reads MGHDK; CDR2 reads SYGVNS. The junction had 15 bases not matched to a gene; V was cut back by 4 bases and J by 4 bases. The CDR3 extends over 17 amino acids. The CDR3 sequence is CASSGFGTDLHRYGYTF. CDR3 DNA: TGTGCCAGCAGTGGGTTCGGGACAGACCTTCACCGCTATGGCTACACCTTC.

This chain joins TRBV9 and TRBJ1-4, with 9 bases lining up with TRBD1. CDR1 and CDR2 (germline): SGDLS, YYNGEE. Losses at the gene ends were 7 bases for V and 7 bases for J; bases not matched to a gene: 8. CDR3 length: 14 amino acids. The CDR3, as DNA: TGTGCCAGCCAATTATCGGACAGGGGTGAAAAACTGTTTTTT. Amino acids: CASQLSDRGEKLFF.

As DNA, the CDR3 is TGTGCCAGCAGCCACTTTTCGGGGGGGAACACTGAAGCTTTCTTT. Protein sequence: CASSHFSGGNTEAFF. The J gene is TRBJ1-1, the V gene TRBV7-9; D might be TRBD1 (5 bases). The CDR3 totals 15 residues. The germline CDR1 and CDR2 sequences are SEHNR and FQNEAQ (reference sequence). V lost 5 bases, J lost 1 base, and 14 bases lay in between.

J is TRBJ2-1 and V is TRBV4-3; D is undetermined. This CDR3 contains 15 residues. Germline loops: CDR1 LGHNA, CDR2 YSLEER. The ends were cut back, 0 bases at V and 0 bases at J, with 6 bases in the middle. The CDR3 sequence is CASSQEESSYNEQFF. The DNA for the CDR3 is TGCGCCAGCAGCCAAGAAGAGAGCTCCTACAATGAGCAGTTCTTC.

The chain has TRBV7-2 and TRBJ1-3; D gene uncertain. Germline CDR1 is SGHTA and CDR2 is FQGNSA. The CDR3 loop spans 14 amino acids. V gave up 1 base and J gave up 7 bases, with 11 bases separating them. The CDR3 bases are TGTGCCAGCAGCTTAGATCAGCCCCGGAACACCATATATTTT. As protein: CASSLDQPRNTIYF. Filled out from reference TRBV7-2 and TRBJ1-3, the complete variable domain reads GAGVSQSPSNKVTEKGKDVELRCDPISGHTALYWYRQSLGQGLEFLIYFQGNSAPDKSGLPSDRFSAERTGGSVSTLTIQRTQQEDSAVYLCASSLDQPRNTIYFGEGSWLTVV.

This rearrangement joins TRBV7-9 to TRBJ2-1, with D hard to call. The CDR3 has 13 amino acids. V lost 4 bases and J 6 bases, leaving 10 bases between the germline ends. CDR1 SEHNR and CDR2 FQNEAQ come from the germline V gene (reference sequence). The CDR3 DNA reads as TGTGCCAGCAGCTCCTCTGGCGGCAATGAGCAGTTCTTC. Residues: CASSSSGGNEQFF.

V usage is TRBV5-1 and J usage is TRBJ1-2, with D possibly TRBD1 on 5 matching bases. CDR1 and CDR2 from the germline V gene are SGHRS and YFSETQ. With 5 bases removed from V and 1 base from J, the gap between germline ends came to 12 bases. The CDR3 runs to 14 residues. The DNA for the CDR3 is TGCGCCAGCAGTCCGGCGACAGATAACTATGGCTACACCTTC. Its protein product is CASSPATDNYGYTF.